The T cell receptor (beta chain) under discussion was sequenced for a study of a mutant IDH1 vaccine in newly diagnosed glioma. The V gene lost 5 bases and the J gene lost 6 bases, with 11 bases spanning the gap. CDR3 length equals 13 residues. The germline V gene encodes CDR1 SGHVS and CDR2 FNYEAQ. Time point noted: week 35, safety follow-up. Vaccinated patients received 300 ug of mutant IDH1 20-mer peptide per dose, with topical imiquimod. Turning to this clone: Antigen: not known.

The assay was immunoSEQ multiplex PCR, and TCRdb's table has in-frame clones only and misses some. This table holds tens of thousands of clones, over 80% found once. The chain uses TRBV7-6 and TRBJ2-1, with D perhaps matching TRBD1 (5 bases). The receptor was isolated from a man over 45 with glioma. This material consisted of PBMCs, taken from a glioma patient whose treatment included an IDH1 peptide vaccine. In nucleotides, the CDR3 is TGTGCCAGCAGCGCCAGTAGGGGCAATGAGCAGTTCTTC. Protein: CASSASRGNEQFF.